This passage covers 26 T cell receptor beta chains from one sample sequenced in a study of blood T cell repertoires in COVID-19. Generated by immunoSEQ multiplex PCR, the TCRdb table keeps only in-frame clones and is missing some. Of 450,000 to 600,000 clones listed, approximately 86% are singletons. Sequencing was performed on PBMCs or T cells enriched from blood (not recorded which). Every receptor here comes from a woman between 18 and 30 years old who had recovered from COVID-19.

The rearrangement joins TRBV7-9 to TRBJ1-1, with a tentative D call TRBD1 (6 bases). Trimming stripped 5 bases from V and 4 bases from J, with 14 bases between. The germline V gene encodes CDR1 SEHNR and CDR2 FQNEAQ (reference sequence). The CDR3 covers 14 residues. The CDR3 spells CASSPQQGVTEAFF. The CDR3 region has the DNA TGTGCCAGCAGCCCGCAACAGGGAGTCACTGAAGCTTTCTTT.

This rearrangement joins TRBV3-1 (or the pseudogene TRBV3-2) to TRBJ2-7, with TRBD1 identical over 11 bases. The V gene's germline CDR1 is LGHDT and CDR2 YNNKEL (reference sequence). There are 16 residues in the CDR3. V lost 4 bases and J lost 4; bases outside the gene matches: 9. The CDR3 here is CASSPRTGGMGYEQYF. The DNA for the CDR3 is TGTGCCAGCAGCCCACGGACAGGGGGCATGGGTTACGAGCAGTACTTC.

This chain joins TRBV7-2 and TRBJ1-5; possible D gene TRBD1, 5 bases. Trimming pared 3 bases from V and 3 bases from J, leaving 12 bases between. CDR3 length equals 15 residues. Looked up from germline, CDR1 is SGHTA and CDR2 is FQGNSA. Written as DNA, the CDR3 is TGTGCCAGCAGCTTGCCCAGGGAGGTCAATCAGCCCCAGCATTTT. It codes for CASSLPREVNQPQHF.

A remark on this clone: The same CDR3 arises from other DNA sequences in this sample as well. The chain joins TRBV5-1 to TRBJ1-1, with a tentative D call TRBD1 (5 bases). The germline gives CDR1 SGHRS, CDR2 YFSETQ. Deletions cut 3 bases from V and 4 bases from J, with 10 bases between. CDR3 size: 13 residues. The CDR3, as DNA: TGCGCCAGCAGCTGGGGAACAGGCACTGAAGCTTTCTTT. Amino acid sequence: CASSWGTGTEAFF.

The chain carries TRBV28 and TRBJ2-3; 11 bases match TRBD2. The J segment lost 1 base and the V segment lost 4 bases, leaving 7 bases of the junction unmatched. Germline CDR1 reads MDHEN; CDR2 reads SYDVKM. This CDR3 is 17 amino acids long. CDR3 protein: CASSSSGTSGRTDTQYF. The CDR3 DNA reads TGTGCCAGCAGTTCATCCGGGACTAGCGGACGCACAGATACGCAGTATTTT.

V is TRBV18 and J is TRBJ1-2; 7 positions match TRBD1. Germline V lookup: CDR1 KGHSH, CDR2 LQKENI. This CDR3 spans 17 amino acids. The trim removed 3 bases at V and 0 bases at J, leaving 10 bases unmatched. This chain's CDR3 is CASSPQEGTASNYGYTF. CDR3 sequence (DNA): TGTGCCAGCTCACCCCAGGAGGGGACAGCCTCTAACTATGGCTACACCTTC.

This chain connects TRBV2 to TRBJ2-3; D perhaps matches TRBD2 (6 bases). This CDR3 is 16 amino acids long. From germline, CDR1 is SNHLY and CDR2 FYNNEI. Trimming left V 7 bases short and J 0 bases short, with 17 bases between. Here the CDR3 reads CASTIRDLLSTDTQYF. In DNA, the CDR3 is TGTGCCAGCACTATCCGGGACTTACTTAGCACAGATACGCAGTATTTT.

This sequence joins TRBV21-1 and TRBJ1-5; TRBD1 reflects the table's D call only, with no check against the DNA. TRBV21-1 is a pseudogene segment. The CDR3 sequence is 19 residues long. CDR3 loop: CASSTPHTWTLYSNQPQHF. Here the CDR3 DNA reads TGTGCCAGCAGCACGCCCCACACCTGGACACTGTATAGCAATCAGCCCCAGCATTTT.

This chain links TRBV28 with TRBJ1-1; D may be TRBD1 (5 bases). The CDR3 loop spans 13 amino acids. The germline CDR1 and CDR2 sequences are MDHEN and SYDVKM. The germline V and J ends were trimmed by 2 bases and 4 bases, with 8 bases remaining between them. The CDR3 protein is CASSLPGGTEAFF. The DNA of the CDR3 is TGTGCCAGCAGTTTACCCGGGGGCACTGAAGCTTTCTTT. Full variable domain (rest looked up from reference TRBV28 and TRBJ1-1): DVKVTQSSRYLVKRTGEKVFLECVQDMDHENMFWYRQDPGLGLRLIYFSYDVKMKEKGDIPEGYSVSREKKERFSLILESASTNQTSMYLCASSLPGGTEAFFGQGTRLTVV.

This chain joins TRBV10-3 and TRBJ1-1; D gene uncertain. The CDR3 runs 15 residues. Trimming left V 2 bases short and J 0 bases short, with 10 bases between. Germline assignment: CDR1 ENHRY and CDR2 SYGVKD. The DNA of the CDR3 is TGTGCCATCAGTGAGGAGATAGAGATGAACACTGAAGCTTTCTTT. This translates into CAISEEIEMNTEAFF.

The genes are TRBV28 and TRBJ2-5, with TRBD1 matching 9 bases. CDR1 is MDHEN and CDR2 is SYDVKM in the germline V gene. With 5 bases clipped from V and 3 bases from J, the junction kept 10 bases outside the gene matches. This CDR3 contains 16 residues. CDR3 bases: TGTGCCAGCAGTCGCGGCGGGGGACAGGGAGAAGAGACCCAGTACTTC. Translated, it gives CASSRGGGQGEETQYF.

The rearrangement uses TRBV19 and TRBJ2-5; D might be TRBD1 (6 bases). CDR1 and CDR2 from the germline V gene are LNHDA and SQIVND (reference sequence). Trimming cost V 3 bases and J 4 bases, with 12 bases left between them. CDR3 length: 14 amino acids. As DNA, the CDR3 is TGTGCCAGTAGTATCAGGGGACGCGGAGAGACCCAGTACTTC. It translates to CASSIRGRGETQYF.

The chain links TRBV7-9 to TRBJ1-1; D remains unclear. Trimming pared 7 bases from V and 8 bases from J, leaving 14 bases between. CDR1 is SEHNR, CDR2 FQNEAQ, per germline (reference sequence). The CDR3 has 12 amino acids. Written as DNA, the CDR3 is TGTGCCAGCACCGCAACGCGGGAAGAAGCTTTCTTT. Protein product: CASTATREEAFF.

The chain links TRBV9 to TRBJ1-1; no definite D call. CDR3 length equals 13 residues. V was shortened by 4 bases and J by 2 bases, with 9 bases between the two germline ends. Germline V gene sequence: CDR1 SGDLS, CDR2 YYNGEE. DNA of the CDR3: TGTGCCAGCAGCCCACGACTCAACACTGAAGCTTTCTTT. Translated: CASSPRLNTEAFF.

The V gene is TRBV5-1, the J gene TRBJ1-2; 9 positions agree with TRBD1. CDR1 is SGHRS and CDR2 is YFSETQ in the germline V gene. The CDR3 runs 14 residues. The V segment lost 4 bases and the J segment 5 bases; nucleotides outside the gene matches: 6. CDR3 sequence reads: CASSLMTGGYGYTF. The CDR3 nucleotides are TGCGCCAGCAGCCTGATGACAGGGGGTTATGGCTACACCTTC.

This chain connects TRBV13 to TRBJ1-1; 7 nucleotides match TRBD1. V was clipped by 4 bases and J by 7 bases; unmatched bases: 15. Per germline, CDR1 PRHDT and CDR2 FYEKMQ (reference sequence). The CDR3 consists of 16 residues. The CDR3: CASSSSPGQQIFEAFF. DNA of the CDR3: TGTGCCAGCAGCTCCTCTCCGGGACAGCAAATATTTGAAGCTTTCTTT. The full variable domain, rest sourced from reference TRBV13 and TRBJ1-1, is AAGVIQSPRHLIKEKRETATLKCYPIPRHDTVYWYQQGPGQDPQFLISFYEKMQSDKGSIPDRFSAQQFSDYHSELNMSSLELGDSALYFCASSSSPGQQIFEAFFGQGTRLTVV.

The chain links TRBV4-1 to TRBJ1-5; D is possibly TRBD1 (6 bases). Germline V gives CDR1 MGHRA, CDR2 YSYEKL. There are 15 residues in the CDR3. Trimming pared 4 bases from V and 4 bases from J, leaving 14 bases between. The CDR3 DNA is TGCGCCAGCAGCCCCCGGACAGTGACAAATCAGCCCCAGCATTTT. This translates into CASSPRTVTNQPQHF.

As concerns this clone: This same CDR3 is encoded by further DNA sequences in the sample. V is TRBV2 and J is TRBJ2-7; the D gene is possibly TRBD1 (7 bases). The V and J ends lost 2 bases and 6 bases respectively, with 8 bases between them. CDR1 is SNHLY, CDR2 FYNNEI, per germline. The CDR3 runs 12 residues. The CDR3 region is CASSEQGGEQYF. CDR3 DNA: TGTGCCAGCAGTGAACAGGGGGGCGAGCAGTACTTC.

The genes are TRBV6-5 and TRBJ1-2; D may be TRBD1 (5 bases). Germline CDR1 is MNHEY and CDR2 is SVGAGI. Trimming stripped 4 bases from V and 6 bases from J, with 15 bases between. The CDR3 is made up of 14 amino acids. CDR3 sequence: CASSSPREGDGYTF. CDR3 coding DNA: TGTGCCAGCAGTTCTCCCAGGGAAGGGGATGGCTACACCTTC.

This clone was seen more than once but under ten times. J is TRBJ2-4 and V is TRBV5-4; 8 nucleotides match TRBD2. The CDR3 runs 16 residues. After removal of 4 bases from V and 7 bases from J, the junction contained 13 bases not matched to a gene. Germline V gene data show CDR1 as SGHNT and CDR2 as YYREEE (reference sequence). CDR3 region: CASSVPGLGVENIQYF. CDR3 in DNA: TGTGCCAGCAGCGTCCCGGGACTAGGAGTTGAGAACATTCAGTACTTC.

The chain couples TRBV3-1 (or the pseudogene TRBV3-2) to TRBJ2-2; 10 bases line up with TRBD1. The CDR3 runs to 18 residues. V lost 0 bases and J lost 3; bases outside the gene matches: 7. Germline assignment: CDR1 LGHDT and CDR2 YNNKEL (reference sequence). The CDR3 sequence: CASSQETGGEWDTGELFF. The CDR3 DNA is TGTGCCAGCAGCCAAGAGACAGGGGGCGAGTGGGACACCGGGGAGCTGTTTTTT.

The CDR3 DNA follows: TGTGCCACAGGGACTTCGAACACCGGGGAGCTGTTTTTT. It encodes CATGTSNTGELFF. This chain links TRBV6-5 with TRBJ2-2, with a weak D call TRBD2 (6 bases). Deletions cut 10 bases from V and 0 bases from J, with 9 bases between. In germline, CDR1 is MNHEY, CDR2 SVGAGI. This CDR3 region has 13 residues.

The genes are TRBV28 and TRBJ2-5, with TRBD2 matching over 7 bases. CDR1 and CDR2 from the germline V gene are MDHEN and SYDVKM. Losses at the gene ends were 5 bases for V and 3 bases for J; bases not matched to a gene: 9. The length of the CDR3 is 15 residues. CDR3 residues: CASSPPGGREETQYF. In nucleotides, the CDR3 is TGTGCCAGCAGTCCCCCTGGTGGGAGGGAAGAGACCCAGTACTTC.

This clone was picked up a small number of times. The chain has TRBV19 and TRBJ1-6; possible D gene TRBD1, 6 bases. CDR3 size: 20 residues. The V end lost 4 bases, the J end lost 0 bases, and 22 bases lay between the germline ends. CDR1 is LNHDA, CDR2 SQIVND, per germline (reference sequence). The CDR3 reads CASSSRDKGRRSSYNSPLHF. As DNA, the CDR3 is TGTGCCAGTAGTAGCCGGGACAAGGGACGCCGGAGCTCCTATAATTCACCCCTCCACTTT.

The J gene is TRBJ1-1, the V gene TRBV3-1 (or the pseudogene TRBV3-2); TRBD1 aligns across 10 bases. The germline V gene has CDR1 LGHDT and CDR2 YNNKEL (reference sequence). Trimming removed 4 bases from V and 1 base from J; junction bases left unmatched: 12. The CDR3 has 18 residues. The CDR3 DNA sequence: TGTGCCAGCAGCCCAATACCGGGACAGGGGACAAGGAACACTGAAGCTTTCTTT. Translation: CASSPIPGQGTRNTEAFF.

The genes are TRBV3-1 (or the pseudogene TRBV3-2) and TRBJ1-2; the D gene is possibly TRBD1 (6 bases). Per germline, CDR1 LGHDT and CDR2 YNNKEL (reference sequence). CDR3 length: 15 residues. Deletions cut 3 bases from V and 8 bases from J, with 19 bases between. CDR3 region: CASSQDLQGSKGYTF. The CDR3 nucleotides read TGTGCCAGCAGCCAGGACTTACAGGGATCGAAGGGCTACACCTTC.